This TCR beta chain was sequenced during a study of blood T cell repertoires in COVID-19. Some clones are missing from TCRdb's copy, which holds only in-frame ones; the method was immunoSEQ multiplex PCR. The data hold 150,000 to 200,000 clones, with 83% observed a single time. Sequencing was performed on peripheral blood. This clonotype was obtained from a human donor in a cohort sampled during active COVID-19.

The chain's CDR3 is CASSDGTAAYNEQFF. The CDR3 nucleotides read TGCGCCAGCAGTGATGGGACTGCTGCCTACAATGAGCAGTTCTTC. The chain combines TRBV10-1 with TRBJ2-1, with TRBD2 as a possible D gene (6 bases). The V end was cut by 3 bases, the J end by 2 bases, with 11 bases between. The CDR3 is 15 residues long. CDR1 and CDR2 from the germline V gene are WNHNN and SYGVQD (reference sequence).